The clone carrying this T cell receptor (beta chain) was seen more than once but under ten times. The sample is drawn from a study of blood T cell repertoires in COVID-19. TCRdb keeps only in-frame clones here, not all; method: immunoSEQ multiplex PCR. The data contain approximately 300,000 clones, more than 85% of them singletons. Trimming removed 0 bases from V and 4 bases from J; junction bases left unmatched: 3. The CDR3 loop spans 15 amino acids. Germline V gene sequence: CDR1 SGHTA, CDR2 FQGTGA. Sequencing was carried out using peripheral blood. This sequence joins TRBV7-3 and TRBJ2-1; the match to TRBD1 covers 7 bases. The sequence was collected from a man younger than 40 with acute or convalescent COVID-19. CDR3 sequence reads: CASSLTGGGYNEQFF. For the CDR3, the DNA is TGTGCCAGCAGCTTAACAGGGGGCGGGTACAATGAGCAGTTCTTC. Variable domain in full (rest from reference TRBV7-3 and TRBJ2-1): GAGVSQTPSNKVTEKGKYVELRCDPISGHTALYWYRQSLGQGPEFLIYFQGTGAADDSGLPNDRFFAVRPEGSVSTLKIQRTERGDSAVYLCASSLTGGGYNEQFFGPGTRLTVL.